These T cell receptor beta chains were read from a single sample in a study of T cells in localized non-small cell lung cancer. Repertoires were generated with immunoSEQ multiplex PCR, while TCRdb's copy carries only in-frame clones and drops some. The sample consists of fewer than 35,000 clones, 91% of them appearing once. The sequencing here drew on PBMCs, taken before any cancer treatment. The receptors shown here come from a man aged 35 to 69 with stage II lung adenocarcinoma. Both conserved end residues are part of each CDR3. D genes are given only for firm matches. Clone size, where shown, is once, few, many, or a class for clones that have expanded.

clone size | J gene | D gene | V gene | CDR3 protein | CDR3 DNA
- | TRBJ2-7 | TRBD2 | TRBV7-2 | CASSLGLAAVHEQYF | TGTGCCAGCAGCTTAGGTCTAGCGGCCGTCCACGAGCAGTACTTC
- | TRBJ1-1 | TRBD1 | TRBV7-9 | CASDRLTGTTEAFF | TGTGCCAGCGATCGTTTGACAGGGACCACTGAAGCTTTCTTT
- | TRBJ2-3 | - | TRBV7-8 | CASSSQQGTTSTDTQYF | TGTGCCAGCAGTTCTCAACAGGGGACTACTAGCACAGATACGCAGTATTTT
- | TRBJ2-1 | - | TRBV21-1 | CASSPGLAESYNEQFF | TGTGCCAGCAGCCCTGGACTAGCGGAGTCCTACAATGAGCAGTTCTTC
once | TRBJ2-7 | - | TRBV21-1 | CASSKEGQGNEQYF | TGTGCCAGCAGCAAAGAGGGACAGGGTAACGAGCAGTACTTC
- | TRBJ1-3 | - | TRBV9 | CASSAGGRRRSGNTIYF | TGTGCCAGCAGCGCCGGAGGCAGGCGCCGCTCTGGAAACACCATATATTTT
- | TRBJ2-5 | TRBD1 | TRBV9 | CASAKDRGEGTQYF | TGTGCCAGCGCAAAGGACAGGGGAGAAGGGACCCAGTACTTC
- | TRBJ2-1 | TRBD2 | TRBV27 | CASSPPGGSMANEQFF | TGTGCCAGCAGTCCGCCTGGCGGGAGTATGGCCAATGAGCAGTTCTTC
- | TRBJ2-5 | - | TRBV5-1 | CASSLDRMETQYF | TGCGCCAGCAGCTTGGACAGGATGGAGACCCAGTACTTC
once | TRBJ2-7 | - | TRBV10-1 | CASSDGSGSAYEQYF | TGCGCCAGCAGTGATGGGTCGGGGTCCGCCTACGAGCAGTACTTC
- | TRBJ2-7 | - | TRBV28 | CASSLGRTYEQYF | TGTGCCAGCAGTTTGGGCAGAACCTACGAGCAGTACTTC
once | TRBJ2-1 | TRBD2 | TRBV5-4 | CASSLAGTSGKFF | TGTGCCAGCAGCTTGGCCGGGACTAGCGGAAAGTTCTTC
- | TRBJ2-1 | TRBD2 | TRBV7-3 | CASSSIAGGESEQFF | TGTGCCAGCAGCTCCATAGCGGGAGGGGAGAGTGAGCAGTTCTTC
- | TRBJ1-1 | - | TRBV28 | CASSFIGNTEAFF | TGTGCCAGCAGTTTTATAGGGAACACTGAAGCTTTCTTT
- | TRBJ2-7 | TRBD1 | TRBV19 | CASRRTGRGSYEQYF | TGTGCCAGTAGGAGGACAGGCAGGGGCTCCTACGAGCAGTACTTC
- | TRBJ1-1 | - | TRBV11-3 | CASSLGWGTEAFF | TGTGCCAGCAGTCTTGGTTGGGGCACTGAAGCTTTCTTT
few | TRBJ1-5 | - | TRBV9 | CASSVEGGSNQPQHF | TGTGCCAGCAGCGTAGAGGGGGGTAGCAATCAGCCCCAGCATTTT
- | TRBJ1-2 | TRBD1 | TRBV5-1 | CASSQMGDSPPAGYTF | TGCGCCAGCAGCCAAATGGGGGACAGTCCTCCTGCGGGCTACACCTTC
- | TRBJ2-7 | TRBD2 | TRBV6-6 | CASSYSGTSEQYF | TGTGCCAGCAGTTACTCCGGGACTAGCGAGCAGTACTTC
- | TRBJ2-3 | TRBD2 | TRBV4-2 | CASSQGLAGVVDTQYF | TGTGCCAGCAGCCAAGGGCTAGCGGGAGTGGTCGATACGCAGTATTTT
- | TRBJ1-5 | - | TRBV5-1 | CASSSGGSYSNQPQHF | TGCGCCAGCAGCTCCGGCGGCAGTTATAGCAATCAGCCCCAGCATTTT
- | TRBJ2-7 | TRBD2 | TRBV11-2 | CASSFTSGSVEQYF | TGTGCCAGCAGCTTTACTAGCGGGAGTGTCGAGCAGTACTTC
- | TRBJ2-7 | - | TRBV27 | CASSLSGSLYEQYF | TGTGCCAGCAGTTTATCTGGCAGTCTCTACGAGCAGTACTTC
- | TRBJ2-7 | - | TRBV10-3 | CAISAITSIQQQYF | TGTGCCATCAGTGCCATAACTAGCATTCAACAGCAGTACTTC
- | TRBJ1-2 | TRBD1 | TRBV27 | CASSSTGPGYGYTF | TGTGCCAGCAGTTCGACAGGGCCTGGCTATGGCTACACCTTC
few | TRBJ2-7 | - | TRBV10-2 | CASSEYPNSYEQYF | TGCGCCAGCAGTGAGTACCCCAATTCCTACGAGCAGTACTTC
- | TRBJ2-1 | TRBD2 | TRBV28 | CASSHGTSGSFEQFF | TGTGCCAGCAGCCATGGGACTAGCGGGAGTTTTGAGCAGTTCTTC
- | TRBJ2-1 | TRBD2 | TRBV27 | CASSLSSGMYRNEQFF | TGTGCCAGCAGTTTAAGTAGCGGGATGTATAGGAATGAGCAGTTCTTC
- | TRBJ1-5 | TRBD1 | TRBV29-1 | CSVGQGSGNQPQHF | TGCAGCGTTGGACAGGGTTCAGGCAATCAGCCCCAGCATTTT
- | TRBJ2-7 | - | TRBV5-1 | CASSPGPKRQYF | TGCGCCAGCAGCCCGGGCCCTAAGCGGCAGTACTTC
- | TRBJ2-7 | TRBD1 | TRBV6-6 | CASIGRDRPYEQYF | TGTGCCAGCATAGGCCGGGACAGACCTTACGAGCAGTACTTC
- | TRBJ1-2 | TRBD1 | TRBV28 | CASRLQTGGSNYGYTF | TGTGCCAGCAGGCTACAAACAGGGGGCTCTAACTATGGCTACACCTTC
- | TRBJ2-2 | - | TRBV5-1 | CASSALGGGANAGELFF | TGCGCCAGCAGCGCCTTGGGTGGCGGGGCGAACGCCGGGGAGCTGTTTTTT
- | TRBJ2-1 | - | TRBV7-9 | CASSFEEQFF | TGTGCCAGCAGCTTCGAAGAGCAGTTCTTC
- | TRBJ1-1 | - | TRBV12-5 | CASGSGRTEAFF | TGTGCTAGTGGTTCAGGCAGAACTGAAGCTTTCTTT
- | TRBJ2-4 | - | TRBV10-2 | CASSEPRQNPYF | TGCGCCAGCAGTGAGCCCCGACAGAACCCGTACTTC
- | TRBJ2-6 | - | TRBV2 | CASRQMTGLSSGANVLTF | TGTGCCAGCAGACAAATGACAGGCCTGAGCTCTGGGGCCAACGTCCTGACTTTC
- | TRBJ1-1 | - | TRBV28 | CASSFRLGSTTEAFF | TGTGCCAGCAGTTTTAGATTGGGCAGTACCACTGAAGCTTTCTTT
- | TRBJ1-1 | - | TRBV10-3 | CAISEGQNTEAFF | TGTGCCATCAGTGAAGGCCAGAACACTGAAGCTTTCTTT
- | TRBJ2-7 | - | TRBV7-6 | CASSLAYGSYEQYF | TGTGCCAGCAGCTTAGCGTACGGTTCCTACGAGCAGTACTTC
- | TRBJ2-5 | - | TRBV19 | CASSRGGYQETQYF | TGTGCCAGTAGTAGAGGGGGGTACCAAGAGACCCAGTACTTC
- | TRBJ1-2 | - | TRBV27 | CASALVSPPVYGYTF | TGTGCCAGCGCCCTAGTCAGTCCCCCCGTCTATGGCTACACCTTC
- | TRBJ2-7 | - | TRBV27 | CASSLDFSYEQYF | TGTGCCAGCAGTTTAGACTTTTCCTACGAGCAGTACTTC
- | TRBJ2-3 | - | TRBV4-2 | CASSWGGADTQYF | TGTGCCAGCAGCTGGGGAGGTGCAGATACGCAGTATTTT
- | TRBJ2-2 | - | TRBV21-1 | CASSKFSGKLSGELFF | TGTGCCAGCAGCAAATTTAGCGGTAAGCTTTCCGGGGAGCTGTTTTTT
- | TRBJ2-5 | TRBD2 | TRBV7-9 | CASSLAGARETQYF | TGTGCCAGCAGTCTAGCGGGAGCCCGAGAGACCCAGTACTTC
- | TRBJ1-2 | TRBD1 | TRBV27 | CASSSDRGRSGYTF | TGTGCCAGCAGTTCCGACAGGGGGCGCTCTGGCTACACCTTC
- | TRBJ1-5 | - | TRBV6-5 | CASSGTVRGPQHF | TGTGCCAGCAGTGGGACCGTTAGGGGGCCCCAGCATTTT